This T cell receptor (beta chain) was recorded in a study of T cells in Graves' hyperthyroidism and ophthalmopathy. Turning to the study itself: Specimen type is peripheral blood, collected at initial diagnosis prior to any treatment. Overall study results and limits: Ophthalmopathy could be told apart from stable hyperthyroidism with a 13 V-J model.

RNA transcripts served as the template for amplifying TCR beta CDR3 regions. The HTBI set primed first-round TCR CDR3 RT-PCR. TCRdb recomputed calls from the multiplex PCR reads with MiXCR, one row per CDR3 protein. The table lists about 320,000 distinct CDR3 sequences, approximately 15% of them singletons. Trimming stripped 3 bases from V and 10 bases from J, with 14 bases between. The germline V gene has CDR1 WNHNN and CDR2 SYGVQD (reference sequence). The CDR3 runs 13 residues. This clonotype has a count of ten or more. Antigen: not known. Sequences were obtained from blood. The source of this sequence is a man aged 25 to 45 with Graves' hyperthyroidism. V usage is TRBV10-1 and J usage is TRBJ2-3, with no clear D. The CDR3 region has the DNA TGCGCCAGCAGTGATGCTTGGGCCAGCCCGCAGTATTTT. Translated, it gives CASSDAWASPQYF.